This TCR beta chain comes out of a study of blood T cells in healthy people across ages. This CDR3 comprises 17 residues. From germline, CDR1 is SGHRS and CDR2 YFSETQ. V shed 5 bases and J 0 bases; nucleotides not matched to a gene: 7. The second PCR ran about 6 to 11 cycles with a sample-barcoded 5' primer and J-beta primers. TCRdb reprocessed the 5' RACE reads with MiXCR, giving one entry per CDR3 protein. The table records roughly 1 million distinct CDR3 sequences, 20% to 25% of them present only once. These data were also filed under a second study, of T cells of mothers and their children. That study reports: No clones detected were persistent microchimeric T cell clones.

This chain uses TRBV5-1 with TRBJ2-1; 11 bases are shared with TRBD2. This sequence originates from a girl aged 2-9 years in good health. The sample comprised blood. The CDR3 coding sequence is TGCGCCAGCAGTAGGTCTAGCGGGGGGTACTCCTACAATGAGCAGTTCTTC. This codes for CASSRSSGGYSYNEQFF.